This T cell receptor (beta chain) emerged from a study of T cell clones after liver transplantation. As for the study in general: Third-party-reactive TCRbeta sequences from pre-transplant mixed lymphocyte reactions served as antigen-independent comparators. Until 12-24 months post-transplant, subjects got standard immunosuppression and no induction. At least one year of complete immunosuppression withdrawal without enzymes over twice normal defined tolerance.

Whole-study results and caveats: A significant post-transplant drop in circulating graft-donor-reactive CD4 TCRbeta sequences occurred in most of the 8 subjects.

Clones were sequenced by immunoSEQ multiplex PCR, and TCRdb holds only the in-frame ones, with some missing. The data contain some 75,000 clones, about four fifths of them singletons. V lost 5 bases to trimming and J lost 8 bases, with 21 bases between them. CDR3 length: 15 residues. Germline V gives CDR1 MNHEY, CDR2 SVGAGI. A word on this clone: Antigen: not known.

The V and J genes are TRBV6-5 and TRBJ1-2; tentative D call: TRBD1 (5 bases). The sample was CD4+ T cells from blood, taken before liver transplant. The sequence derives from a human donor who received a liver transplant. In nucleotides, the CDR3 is TGTGCCAGCAGTCCACATAACACCGGGGGTGACGGCTACACCTTC. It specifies CASSPHNTGGDGYTF.